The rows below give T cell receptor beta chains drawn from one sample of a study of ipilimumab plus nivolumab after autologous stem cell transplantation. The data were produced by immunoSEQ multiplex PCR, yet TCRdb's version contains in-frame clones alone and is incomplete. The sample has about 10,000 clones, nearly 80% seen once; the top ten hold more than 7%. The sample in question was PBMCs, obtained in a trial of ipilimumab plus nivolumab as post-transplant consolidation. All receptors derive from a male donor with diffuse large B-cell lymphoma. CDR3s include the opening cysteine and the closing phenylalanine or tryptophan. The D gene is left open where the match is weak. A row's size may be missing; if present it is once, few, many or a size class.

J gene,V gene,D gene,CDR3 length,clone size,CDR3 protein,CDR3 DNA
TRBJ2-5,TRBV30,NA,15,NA,CAWVFGGAGQETQYF,TGTGCCTGGGTTTTCGGTGGGGCGGGGCAAGAGACCCAGTACTTC
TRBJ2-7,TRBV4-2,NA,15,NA,CASSIAAGISYEQYF,TGTGCCAGCAGCATAGCAGCAGGGATATCCTACGAGCAGTACTTC
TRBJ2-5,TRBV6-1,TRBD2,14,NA,CASNPAGVQETQYF,TGTGCCAGCAATCCAGCGGGGGTCCAAGAGACCCAGTACTTC
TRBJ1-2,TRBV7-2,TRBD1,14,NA,CASSVIGQGGGYTF,TGTGCCAGCAGCGTCATTGGACAGGGCGGGGGCTACACCTTC
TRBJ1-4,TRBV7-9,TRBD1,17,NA,CASSSGQGGRTNEKLFF,TGTGCCAGCAGCTCTGGACAGGGAGGAAGGACTAATGAAAAACTGTTTTTT
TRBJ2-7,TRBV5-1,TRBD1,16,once,CASSLGGTGGPYEQYF,TGCGCCAGCAGCTTGGGCGGGACAGGGGGTCCCTACGAGCAGTACTTC
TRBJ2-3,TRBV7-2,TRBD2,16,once,CASSRPVAGVTDTQYF,TGTGCCAGCAGTCGTCCGGTAGCGGGAGTCACAGATACGCAGTATTTT
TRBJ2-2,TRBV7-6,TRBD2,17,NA,CASSLGAGGPGTGELFF,TGTGCCAGCAGCTTAGGAGCGGGGGGGCCGGGGACCGGGGAGCTGTTTTTT
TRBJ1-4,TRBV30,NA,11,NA,CAWSHNEKLFF,TGTGCCTGGAGTCATAATGAAAAACTGTTTTTT
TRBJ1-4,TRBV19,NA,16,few,CASSIIWAQGWEKLFF,TGTGCCAGTAGTATAATTTGGGCACAGGGTTGGGAAAAACTGTTTTTT
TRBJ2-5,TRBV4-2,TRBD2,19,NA,CASSQAHGSSGGRQETQYF,TGTGCCAGCAGCCAAGCCCACGGGTCTAGCGGGGGACGCCAAGAGACCCAGTACTTC
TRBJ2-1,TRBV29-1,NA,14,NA,CSVEISGTLNEQFF,TGCAGCGTTGAAATAAGCGGAACCCTCAATGAGCAGTTCTTC
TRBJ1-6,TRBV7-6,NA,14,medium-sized,CASSAVANNSPLHF,TGTGCCAGCAGCGCCGTGGCTAATAATTCACCCCTCCACTTT
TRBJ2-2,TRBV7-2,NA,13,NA,CASSLVGGGELFF,TGTGCCAGCAGCTTAGTGGGCGGCGGGGAGCTGTTTTTT
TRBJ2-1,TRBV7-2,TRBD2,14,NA,CASSYEGLAREQFF,TGTGCCAGCAGCTACGAGGGACTAGCCCGTGAGCAGTTCTTC
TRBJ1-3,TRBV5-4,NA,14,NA,CASSLGGDGNTIYF,TGTGCCAGCAGCTTGGGTGGCGACGGAAACACCATATATTTT
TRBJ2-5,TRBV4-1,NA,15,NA,CASSLTATYQETQYF,TGCGCCAGCAGCCTTACGGCGACGTACCAAGAGACCCAGTACTTC
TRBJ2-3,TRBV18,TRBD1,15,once,CASSSGTGMADTQYF,TGTGCCAGCTCTTCCGGGACAGGGATGGCAGATACGCAGTATTTT
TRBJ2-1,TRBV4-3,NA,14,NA,CASSQGQGYNEQFF,TGCGCCAGCAGCCAAGGCCAGGGTTACAATGAGCAGTTCTTC
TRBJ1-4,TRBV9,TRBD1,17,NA,CATGQGARVATNEKLFF,TGTGCCACCGGACAGGGGGCTAGAGTTGCAACTAATGAAAAACTGTTTTTT
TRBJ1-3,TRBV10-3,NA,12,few,CAISAAVNTIYF,TGTGCCATCAGTGCGGCCGTAAACACCATATATTTT
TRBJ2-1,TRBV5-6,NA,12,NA,CASSLLDNEQFF,TGTGCCAGCAGCTTGTTAGACAATGAGCAGTTCTTC
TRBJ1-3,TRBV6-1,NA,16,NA,CASSDHSGVSGNTIYF,TGTGCCAGCAGTGACCACTCAGGGGTCTCTGGAAACACCATATATTTT
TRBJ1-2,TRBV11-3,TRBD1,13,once,CASSSDRGYGYTF,TGTGCCAGCAGCTCAGACAGGGGTTATGGCTACACCTTC
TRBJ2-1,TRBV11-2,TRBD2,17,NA,CASSLEGGRGGPDEQFF,TGTGCCAGCAGCTTAGAAGGTGGACGGGGGGGGCCGGATGAGCAGTTCTTC
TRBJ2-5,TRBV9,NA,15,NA,CASSVGGEQQETQYF,TGTGCCAGCAGCGTAGGAGGGGAACAGCAAGAGACCCAGTACTTC
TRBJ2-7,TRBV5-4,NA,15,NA,CASRLQGFSAYEQYF,TGTGCCAGCAGGCTACAGGGTTTTTCCGCCTACGAGCAGTACTTC
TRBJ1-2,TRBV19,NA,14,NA,CASSFSTTNYGYTF,TGTGCCAGTAGTTTTTCGACGACAAACTATGGCTACACCTTC
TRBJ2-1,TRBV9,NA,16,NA,CASSDSRGVSYNEQFF,TGTGCCAGCAGCGATTCCCGGGGTGTATCCTACAATGAGCAGTTCTTC
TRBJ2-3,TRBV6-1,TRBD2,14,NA,CASSLAGGPDTQYF,TGTGCCAGCAGCCTAGCGGGGGGGCCAGATACGCAGTATTTT
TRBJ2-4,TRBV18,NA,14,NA,CASSPPSGYDIQYF,TGTGCCAGCTCACCCCCCTCTGGATATGACATTCAGTACTTC
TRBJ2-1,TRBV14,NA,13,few,CASSQVRAGEQFF,TGTGCCAGCAGCCAAGTCAGGGCAGGTGAGCAGTTCTTC
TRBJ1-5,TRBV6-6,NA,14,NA,CASSRTAVNQPQHF,TGTGCCAGCAGCCGGACGGCGGTGAATCAGCCCCAGCATTTT
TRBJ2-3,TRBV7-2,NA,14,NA,CASSLARATDTQYF,TGTGCCAGCAGCTTAGCCAGGGCTACAGATACGCAGTATTTT
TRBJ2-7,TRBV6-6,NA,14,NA,CASSHRDHSYEQYF,TGTGCCAGCAGTCACCGGGACCACTCCTACGAGCAGTACTTC
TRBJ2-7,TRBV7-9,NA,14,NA,CASSQNQQGYEQYF,TGTGCCAGCAGCCAAAATCAACAGGGTTACGAGCAGTACTTC
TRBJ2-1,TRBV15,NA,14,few,CATSRDRANNEQFF,TGTGCCACCAGCAGAGATCGGGCTAACAATGAGCAGTTCTTC
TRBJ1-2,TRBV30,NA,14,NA,CAWSGHLDNYGYTF,TGTGCCTGGAGTGGGCATCTGGATAACTATGGCTACACCTTC
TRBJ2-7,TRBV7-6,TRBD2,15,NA,CASSSLAGAAYEQYF,TGTGCCAGCAGTTCTTTAGCGGGGGCTGCCTACGAGCAGTACTTC
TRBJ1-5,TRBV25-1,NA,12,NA,CASRGGNQPQHF,TGTGCCAGCAGAGGGGGGAATCAGCCCCAGCATTTT
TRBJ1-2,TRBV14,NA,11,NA,CASSRTGGYTF,TGTGCCAGCAGCCGTACCGGGGGCTACACCTTC
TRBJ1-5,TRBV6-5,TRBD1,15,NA,CASRPGGASNQPQHF,TGTGCCAGCAGACCAGGGGGCGCGAGCAATCAGCCCCAGCATTTT
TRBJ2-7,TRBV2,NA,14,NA,CASIFDIISYEQYF,TGTGCCAGCATATTTGACATCATCTCCTACGAGCAGTACTTC
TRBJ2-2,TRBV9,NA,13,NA,CASRGANTGELFF,TGTGCCAGCAGGGGGGCGAACACCGGGGAGCTGTTTTTT
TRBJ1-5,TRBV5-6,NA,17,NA,CASSLSTREFGNQPQHF,TGTGCCAGCAGCTTATCAACCAGGGAATTCGGCAATCAGCCCCAGCATTTT
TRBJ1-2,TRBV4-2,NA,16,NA,CASSQPTGGFSGGYTF,TGTGCCAGCAGCCAACCTACGGGGGGTTTTTCTGGGGGCTACACCTTC
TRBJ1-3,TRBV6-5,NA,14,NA,CASSRLNSGNTIYF,TGTGCCAGCAGTAGACTGAACTCTGGAAACACCATATATTTT